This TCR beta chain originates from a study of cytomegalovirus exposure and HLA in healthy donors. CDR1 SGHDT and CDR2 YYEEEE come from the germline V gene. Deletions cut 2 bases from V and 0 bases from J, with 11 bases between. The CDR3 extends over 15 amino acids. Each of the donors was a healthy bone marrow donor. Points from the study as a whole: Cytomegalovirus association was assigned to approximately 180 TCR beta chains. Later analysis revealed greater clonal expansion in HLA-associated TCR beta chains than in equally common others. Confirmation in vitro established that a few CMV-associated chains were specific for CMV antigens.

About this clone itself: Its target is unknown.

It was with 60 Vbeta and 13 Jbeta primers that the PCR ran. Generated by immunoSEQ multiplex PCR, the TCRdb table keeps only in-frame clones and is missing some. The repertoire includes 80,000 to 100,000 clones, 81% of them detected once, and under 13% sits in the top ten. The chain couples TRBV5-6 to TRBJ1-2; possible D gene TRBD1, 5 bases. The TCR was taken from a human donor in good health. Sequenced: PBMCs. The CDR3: CASSFGRVTNYGYTF. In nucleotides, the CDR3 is TGTGCCAGCAGCTTCGGCAGGGTTACTAACTATGGCTACACCTTC.